The next 20 T cell receptor beta chains were all read from a single sample in a study of regulatory T cells in long-lasting Graves disease (dated by TCRdb to about 2021). Libraries came from multiplex PCR. Sequencing used an Illumina HiSeq 4000. To build TCR beta libraries, CDR3 regions were amplified by Arm-PCR using iRepertoire HTBI primers. TCRdb trimmed the raw reads at Q25, called clones with MiXCR and kept productive beta chains. Each CDR3 protein gets just one entry, which takes the most common genes and DNA from the rows behind it. This sample holds under 400,000 distinct CDR3 sequences; over 15% were observed only once. The ten biggest clones cover 25% to 30% of the sample. This sample's time point label indicates: newly diagnosed GD, antithyroid drugs for less than 3 months. RNA was extracted from PBMCs in TRIzol for both TCR sequencing and RNA sequencing. The same sample was also studied in work on T cells in Graves' hyperthyroidism and ophthalmopathy.

The sample consisted of peripheral blood mononuclear cells (PBMCs), taken at new diagnosis, from a patient treated with antithyroid drugs. These receptors all stem from a man in his forties with Graves disease. Donor details come from another sample of the same person, matched by shared clones.

This clonotype appeared many times. The chain combines TRBV18 with TRBJ2-5, with D unclear. This CDR3 spans 15 amino acids. Germline V gives CDR1 KGHSH, CDR2 LQKENI. The germline V and J ends were trimmed by 2 bases and 0 bases, with 10 bases remaining between them. CDR3 DNA: TGTGCCAGCTCACCAAGACATCAGTACCAAGAGACCCAGTACTTC. It specifies CASSPRHQYQETQYF.

This clonotype was observed many times. V usage is TRBV20-1 and J usage is TRBJ1-5, with TRBD1 matching over 10 bases. This CDR3 has 14 residues. J gave up 7 bases and V 8 bases, and 11 bases lay outside the gene matches. Germline V gives CDR1 DFQATT, CDR2 SNEGSKA (reference sequence). The chain's CDR3 is CSLNPGTGDQPQHF. CDR3 nucleotide sequence: TGCAGTCTAAACCCCGGGACAGGGGACCAGCCCCAGCATTTT.

There are many counts of this clonotype. The chain has TRBV2 and TRBJ1-2; D perhaps matches TRBD1 (5 bases). Trimming pared 6 bases from V and 0 bases from J, leaving 8 bases between. CDR3 length: 13 residues. The germline CDR1 and CDR2 sequences are SNHLY and FYNNEI. The CDR3 loop is CASRGTANYGYTF. The CDR3 nucleotides are TGTGCCAGCAGGGGGACCGCTAACTATGGCTACACCTTC.

Points on this clonotype: It differs at one base from a far larger clone, so likely a read error. The chain joins TRBV28 to TRBJ2-1, with 9 nucleotides matching TRBD1. Trimming took 7 bases from V and 10 from J; bases not matched to a gene: 20. Germline V gives CDR1 MDHEN, CDR2 SYDVKM. CDR3 size: 17 residues. The CDR3 reads CASKNTRGQGASYEQFF. CDR3 coding DNA: TGTGCCAGCAAGAATACTCGGGGACAGGGAGCCTCCTACGAGCAGTTCTTC. Looking up the rest from reference TRBV28 and TRBJ2-1 gives the full variable domain: DVKVTQSSRYLVKRTGEKVFLECVQDMDHENMFWYRQDPGLGLRLIYFSYDVKMKEKGDIPEGYSVSREKKERFSLILESASTNQTSMYLCASKNTRGQGASYEQFFGPGTRLTVL.

The sample holds many counts of this clonotype. This sequence joins TRBV28 and TRBJ1-1; TRBD1 matches at 7 bases. Per germline, CDR1 MDHEN and CDR2 SYDVKM. There are 14 residues in the CDR3. The junction had 10 bases not matched to a gene; V was cut back by 5 bases and J by 7 bases. This chain's CDR3 is CASSGQGTVDEAFF. CDR3 coding DNA: TGTGCCAGCAGTGGTCAAGGGACAGTGGATGAAGCTTTCTTT.

In the case of this clonotype: Possible read error: a much larger clone is one base away. Here the CDR3 reads CASGGLVGGSTDTQYF. CDR3 bases: TGTGCCAGCGGGGGACTAGTGGGGGGAAGCACAGATACGCAGTATTTT. The genes are TRBV2 and TRBJ2-3; 8 nucleotides match TRBD2. The germline V gene has CDR1 SNHLY and CDR2 FYNNEI. The V and J ends lost 8 bases and 0 bases, in that order; junction bases with no gene match: 10. This CDR3 has 16 amino acids.

This clonotype was recorded at least ten times. This chain uses TRBV3-1 with TRBJ1-1; maybe TRBD1 (6 bases). Trimming left V 4 bases short and J 1 base short, with 13 bases between. The CDR3 extends over 15 amino acids. Looked up from germline, CDR1 is LGHDT and CDR2 is YNNKEL (reference sequence). The CDR3 nucleotides are TGTGCCAGCAGCCTAGGGGGTCATGGGAACACTGAAGCTTTCTTT. The encoded protein is CASSLGGHGNTEAFF.

There are a few counts of this clonotype. A read error may be the cause here, since a much bigger clone is one base away. The chain couples TRBV24-1 to TRBJ2-1; D tentatively fits TRBD1 or TRBD2 (5 bases each). Trimming left V 2 bases short and J 2 bases short, with 15 bases between. The CDR3 consists of 17 residues. Germline values: CDR1 KGHDR, CDR2 SFDVKD. CDR3 sequence reads: CATSDSSGTHPYNEQFF. DNA for the CDR3: TGTGCCACCAGTGATTCATCCGGGACCCACCCCTACAATGAGCAGTTCTTC.

This clonotype was seen just once. The V call is TRBV11-1, the J call TRBJ2-7; D is unclear. The CDR3 is made up of 14 amino acids. CDR1 SGHAT and CDR2 FQDESV come from the germline V gene (reference sequence). Trimming removed 0 bases at V and 3 bases at J, with 9 bases between. The CDR3 DNA reads as TGTGCCAGCAGCTTAGCCTCTGTCGACTACGAGCAGTACTTC. Translated, it gives CASSLASVDYEQYF.

In the case of this clonotype: A read error is possible here, since a much larger clone lies one base away. J is TRBJ1-1 and V is TRBV6-5; D remains ambiguous. The CDR3 extends over 14 amino acids. V was pared by 0 bases and J by 10 bases, with 15 bases between. Germline CDR1 and CDR2: MNHEY and SVGAGI. The CDR3 sequence is CASSYSASRSGAFF. In DNA, the CDR3 is TGTGCCAGCAGTTACTCGGCTTCGAGGTCTGGAGCTTTCTTT.

This clonotype was seen repeatedly, ten times or more. This rearrangement joins TRBV7-2 to TRBJ2-1; perhaps TRBD1 as D (5 bases). Germline loops: CDR1 SGHTA, CDR2 FQGNSA. The ends were cut back, 5 bases at V and 4 bases at J, with 15 bases in the middle. This CDR3 contains 15 residues. This chain's CDR3 is CASSPGVGLYNEQFF. CDR3 bases: TGTGCCAGCAGCCCCGGCGTGGGGCTTTACAATGAGCAGTTCTTC.

There are many counts of this clonotype. The chain recombines TRBV29-1 with TRBJ2-3; 7 nucleotides agree with TRBD2. Germline V CDR1 and CDR2: SQVTM, ANQGSEA. This CDR3 has 17 amino acids. Unmatched junction bases numbered 12, after V lost 1 base and J lost 2 bases. The CDR3 spells CSVEGIRLAEFTDTQYF. CDR3 nucleotides: TGCAGCGTTGAAGGGATTCGGCTAGCGGAATTCACAGATACGCAGTATTTT.

This clonotype was found many times. The chain joins TRBV28 to TRBJ2-3, with TRBD1 matching 8 bases. The germline V gene has CDR1 MDHEN and CDR2 SYDVKM. V lost 4 bases and J lost 5; bases outside the gene matches: 14. CDR3 length: 17 amino acids. The CDR3 coding sequence is TGTGCCAGCAGTTCTAGGAGGACAGGGCGATTGGGAGATACGCAGTATTTT. Translated, it gives CASSSRRTGRLGDTQYF.

This clonotype has a count of ten or more. This sequence joins TRBV18 and TRBJ2-5; 8 bases fit TRBD2. The CDR3 is made up of 13 amino acids. The junction had 4 bases not matched to a gene; V was cut back by 6 bases and J by 4 bases. Germline CDR1 reads KGHSH; CDR2 reads LQKENI. In DNA form, the CDR3 reads TGTGCCAGCTCGCCGGGGGGGAGAGAGACCCAGTACTTC. Translated: CASSPGGRETQYF.

This clonotype was observed a handful of times. With a much larger clone just one base away, this may be a read error. The V and J genes are TRBV2 and TRBJ2-1, with D maybe TRBD1 (6 bases). This CDR3 has 17 amino acids. The V gene lost 10 bases and the J gene lost 9 bases, with 31 bases spanning the gap. Per the germline V gene, CDR1 is SNHLY and CDR2 is FYNNEI. In DNA form, the CDR3 reads TGTGCCACCATTGATTTGCGAGGAACAGGGAGTATGGGTGAGCAGTTCTTC. The encoded protein is CATIDLRGTGSMGEQFF.

This clonotype was seen a handful of times. This CDR3 is missing its conserved last phenylalanine or tryptophan, likely due to a read error. In DNA form, the CDR3 reads TGCAGTGCTAGAGCGGTACTAGCGGGGTTGCGGGGCGATACGCAGTATCTT. It specifies CSARAVLAGLRGDTQYL. The V and J genes are TRBV20-1 and TRBJ2-3; 10 bases line up with TRBD2. The CDR3 is 17 amino acids. Germline V gene sequence: CDR1 DFQATT, CDR2 SNEGSKA (reference sequence). J was trimmed by 6 bases and V by 1 base; bases with no gene match: 13.

This clonotype was observed a handful of times. CDR3 nucleotide sequence: TGTGCCAGCAGTGAGACAGCTGCTAATGAAAAACTGTTTTTT. It encodes CASSETAANEKLFF. V usage is TRBV6-1 and J usage is TRBJ1-4; D may be TRBD1 (5 bases). Germline V gene lookup returns CDR1 MNHNS and CDR2 SASEGT. Deletions cut 3 bases from V and 3 bases from J, with 8 bases between. There are 14 residues in the CDR3.

J is TRBJ2-3 and V is TRBV9; TRBD2 matches 11 bases. V dropped 4 bases and J dropped 6; count of bases not matched to a gene: 13. The germline V gene has CDR1 SGDLS and CDR2 YYNGEE. The CDR3 is 17 residues long. The CDR3 DNA reads as TGTGCCAGCAGCAAACAATTGAGTAGCGGGGGGGCGGATACGCAGTATTTT. Amino acids: CASSKQLSSGGADTQYF.

This clonotype was found many times. The rearrangement links TRBV4-3 to TRBJ2-5, with D possibly being TRBD1 or TRBD2 (7 bases each). CDR1 LGHNA and CDR2 YSLEER come from the germline V gene. Trimming left V 0 bases short and J 4 bases short, with 15 bases between. The CDR3 has 16 residues. CDR3 bases: TGCGCCAGCAGCCAAGATTGGGGCAGGGGGGGAGAGACCCAGTACTTC. It codes for CASSQDWGRGGETQYF.

Here the CDR3 reads CASSVSTSSSYEQYF. CDR3 coding DNA: TGTGCCAGCAGCGTATCGACGAGTAGCTCCTACGAGCAGTACTTC. The chain recombines TRBV9 with TRBJ2-7; D uncertain. This CDR3 comprises 15 residues. Germline V CDR1 and CDR2: SGDLS, YYNGEE. Deletions cut 1 base from V and 0 bases from J, with 11 bases between.